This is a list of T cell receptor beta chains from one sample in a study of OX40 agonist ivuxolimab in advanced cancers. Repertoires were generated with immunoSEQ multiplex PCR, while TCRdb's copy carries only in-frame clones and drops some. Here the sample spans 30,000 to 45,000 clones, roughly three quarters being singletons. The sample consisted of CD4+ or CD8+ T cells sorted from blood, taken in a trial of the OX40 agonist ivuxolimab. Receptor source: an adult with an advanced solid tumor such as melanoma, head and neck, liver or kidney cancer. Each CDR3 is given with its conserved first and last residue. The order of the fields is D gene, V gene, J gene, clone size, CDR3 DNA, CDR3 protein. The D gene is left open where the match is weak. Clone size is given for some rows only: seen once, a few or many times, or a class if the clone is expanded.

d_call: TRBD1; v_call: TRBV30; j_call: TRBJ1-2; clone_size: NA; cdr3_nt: TGTGCCTGGCAGCCCGGGACAGGGAATGGCTACACCTTC; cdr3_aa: CAWQPGTGNGYTF
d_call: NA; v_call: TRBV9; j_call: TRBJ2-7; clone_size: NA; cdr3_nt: TGTGCCAGCAGCCCCGACAGTGGGATCTACAAGCAGTACTTC; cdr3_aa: CASSPDSGIYKQYF
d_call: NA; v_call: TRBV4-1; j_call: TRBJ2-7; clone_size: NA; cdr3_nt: TGCGCCAGCAGCCAAGAGGCCAGGTCCACCTACGAGCAGTACTTC; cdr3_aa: CASSQEARSTYEQYF
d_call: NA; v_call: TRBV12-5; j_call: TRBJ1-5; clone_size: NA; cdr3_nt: TGTGCTAGTGGTTTGTATCGGCCCCAGCATTTT; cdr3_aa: CASGLYRPQHF
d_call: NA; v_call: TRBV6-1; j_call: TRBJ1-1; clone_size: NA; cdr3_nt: TGTGCCAGCAGTGAAAGCCAGGGACTTACTGAAGCTTTCTTT; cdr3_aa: CASSESQGLTEAFF
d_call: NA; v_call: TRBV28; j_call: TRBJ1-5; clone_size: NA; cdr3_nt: TGTGCCAGCAGTTCCAGGGGACTAATAGCCCAGCATTTT; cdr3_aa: CASSSRGLIAQHF
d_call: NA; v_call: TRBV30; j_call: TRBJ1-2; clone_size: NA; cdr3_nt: TGTGCCTGGAGCCCCGGGACTCTGGGGCTGGACTATGGCTACACCTTC; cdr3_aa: CAWSPGTLGLDYGYTF
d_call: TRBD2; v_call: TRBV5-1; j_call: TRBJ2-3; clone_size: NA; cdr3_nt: TGCGCCAGCAGCTCCACTGGGACTAGCGCGGGGGGCATAGATACGCAGTATTTT; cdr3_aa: CASSSTGTSAGGIDTQYF
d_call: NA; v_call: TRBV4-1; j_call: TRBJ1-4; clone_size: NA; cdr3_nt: TGCGCCAGCAGCCGGGACGGGGGGCGGGAAAAACTGTTTTTT; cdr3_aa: CASSRDGGREKLFF
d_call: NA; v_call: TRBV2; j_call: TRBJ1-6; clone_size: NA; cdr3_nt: TGTGCCAGGGGGGGGGTGGAGGGGAATTCACCCCTCCACTTT; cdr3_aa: CARGGVEGNSPLHF
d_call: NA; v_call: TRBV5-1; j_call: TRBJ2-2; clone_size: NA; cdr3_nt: TGCGCCAGCAGCTTGTGGGTAGCCGGGGAGCTGTTTTTT; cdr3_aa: CASSLWVAGELFF
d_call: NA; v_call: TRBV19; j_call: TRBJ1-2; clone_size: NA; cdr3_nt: TGTGCCAGTAGTATCGGATTAGGGGCCATCTATGGCTACACCTTC; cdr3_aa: CASSIGLGAIYGYTF
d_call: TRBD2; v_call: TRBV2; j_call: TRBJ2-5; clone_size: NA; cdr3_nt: TGTGCCAGCCTGGGAGGTAGCGGGGAAGAGACCCAGTACTTC; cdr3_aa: CASLGGSGEETQYF
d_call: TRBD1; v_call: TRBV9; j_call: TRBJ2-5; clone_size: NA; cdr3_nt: TGTGCCAGCAGCCCCAACGGACAGGCGACACAAGAGACCCAGTACTTC; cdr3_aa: CASSPNGQATQETQYF
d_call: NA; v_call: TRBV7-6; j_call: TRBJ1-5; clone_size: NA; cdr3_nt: TGTGCCAGCAGCCCTGGACAGTATAGCAATCAGCCCCAGCATTTT; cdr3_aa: CASSPGQYSNQPQHF
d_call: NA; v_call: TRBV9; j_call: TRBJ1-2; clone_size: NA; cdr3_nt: TGTGCCAGCAGCGCCTTACAGGGAGTCTATGGCTACACCTTC; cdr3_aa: CASSALQGVYGYTF
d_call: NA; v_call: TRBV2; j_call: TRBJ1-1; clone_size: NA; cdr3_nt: TGTGCCAGCAGTGTCCCCGAGACCGTGAACACTGAAGCTTTCTTT; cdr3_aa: CASSVPETVNTEAFF
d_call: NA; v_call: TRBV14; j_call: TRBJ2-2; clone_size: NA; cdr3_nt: TGTGCCAGCAGCTTACAGGGTAACTTTGCCGGGGAGCTGTTTTTT; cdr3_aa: CASSLQGNFAGELFF
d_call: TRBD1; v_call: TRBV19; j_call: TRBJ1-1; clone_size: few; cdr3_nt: TGTGCCAGTAACAGGGACAGGGGTTACACTGAAGCTTTCTTT; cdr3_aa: CASNRDRGYTEAFF
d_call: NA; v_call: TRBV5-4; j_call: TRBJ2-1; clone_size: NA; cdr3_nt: TGTGCCAGCAGCTCCTACAGGGAGCAGTTCTTC; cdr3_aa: CASSSYREQFF
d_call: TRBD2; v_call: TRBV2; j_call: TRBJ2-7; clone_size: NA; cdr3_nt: TGTGCCAGCAGTGGGGCAGCGGGGCTCGAGCAGTACTTC; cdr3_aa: CASSGAAGLEQYF
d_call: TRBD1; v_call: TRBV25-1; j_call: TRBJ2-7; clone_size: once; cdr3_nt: TGTGCCAGCAGTCCCCACCGGACAGGGCATTCCTACGAGCAGTACTTC; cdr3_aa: CASSPHRTGHSYEQYF
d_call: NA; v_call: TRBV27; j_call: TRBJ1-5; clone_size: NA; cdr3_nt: TGTGCCAGCAGTTTTTTGGGAACTAGCAATCAGCCCCAGCATTTT; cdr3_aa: CASSFLGTSNQPQHF
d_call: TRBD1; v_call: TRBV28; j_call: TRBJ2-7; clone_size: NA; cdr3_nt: TGTGCCAGCAGACGACAAGGGACAGCTTCCTACGAGCAGTACTTC; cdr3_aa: CASRRQGTASYEQYF
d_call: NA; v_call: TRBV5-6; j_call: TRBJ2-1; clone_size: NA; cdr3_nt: TGTGCCAGCAGAACGAGTAGCTCCTACAATGAGCAGTTCTTC; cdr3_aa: CASRTSSSYNEQFF
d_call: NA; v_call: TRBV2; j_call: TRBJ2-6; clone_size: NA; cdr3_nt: TGTGCCAGCAGTGATTCATACTCTGGGGCCAACGTCCTGACTTTC; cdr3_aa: CASSDSYSGANVLTF
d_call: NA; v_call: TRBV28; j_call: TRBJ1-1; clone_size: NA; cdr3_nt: TGTGCCAGCAGTTCACTCTGGGGGGGCGGAGGTTCCACTGAAGCTTTCTTT; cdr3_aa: CASSSLWGGGGSTEAFF
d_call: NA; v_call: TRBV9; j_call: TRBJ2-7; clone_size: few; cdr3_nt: TGTGCCAGCAGCGCGGCTAACTCCTACGAGCAGTACTTC; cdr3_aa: CASSAANSYEQYF
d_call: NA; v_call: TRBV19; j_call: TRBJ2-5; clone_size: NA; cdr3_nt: TGTGCCAGTAATCACGGAGTAGGGCAAGAGACCCAGTACTTC; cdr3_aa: CASNHGVGQETQYF
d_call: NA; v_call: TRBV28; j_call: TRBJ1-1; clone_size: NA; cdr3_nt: TGTGCCAGCAGTTTACCGGGAAGGCGCACTGAAGCTTTCTTT; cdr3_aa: CASSLPGRRTEAFF
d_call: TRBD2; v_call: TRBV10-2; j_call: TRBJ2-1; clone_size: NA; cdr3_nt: TGCGCCAGCCGGACTAGCGGGGGTTTCGATGAGCAGTTCTTC; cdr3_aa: CASRTSGGFDEQFF
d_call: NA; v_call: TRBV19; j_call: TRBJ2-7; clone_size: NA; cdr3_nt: TGTGCCAGTAGTACCCAACCCCGTGGCGCCTACGAGCAGTACTTC; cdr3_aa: CASSTQPRGAYEQYF
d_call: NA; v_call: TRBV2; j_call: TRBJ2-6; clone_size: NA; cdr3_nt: TGTGCCAGCAGAGAGAGGATTATTCGCTCTGGGGCCAACGTCCTGACTTTC; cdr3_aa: CASRERIIRSGANVLTF
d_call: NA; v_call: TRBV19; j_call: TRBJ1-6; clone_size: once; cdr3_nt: TGTGCCAGTAAATTCCCGGGGATATATAATTCACCCCTCCACTTT; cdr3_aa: CASKFPGIYNSPLHF
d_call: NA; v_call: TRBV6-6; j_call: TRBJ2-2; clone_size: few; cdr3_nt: TGTGCCAGCAGTTACTCTGGGGGCTCCGGGGAGCTGTTTTTT; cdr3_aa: CASSYSGGSGELFF
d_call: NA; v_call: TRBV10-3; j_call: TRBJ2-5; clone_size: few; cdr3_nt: TGTGCCACCCGGGGTAAAGAGACCCAGTACTTC; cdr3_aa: CATRGKETQYF
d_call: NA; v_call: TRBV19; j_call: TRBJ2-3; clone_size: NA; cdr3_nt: TGTGCCAGTAGTCGGGGGCCCGGCTGGGATACGCAGTATTTT; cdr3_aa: CASSRGPGWDTQYF
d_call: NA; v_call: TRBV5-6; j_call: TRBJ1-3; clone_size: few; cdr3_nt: TGTGCCAGCAGCTTGCGAGGGGGAAGCTCTGGAAACACCATATATTTT; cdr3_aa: CASSLRGGSSGNTIYF
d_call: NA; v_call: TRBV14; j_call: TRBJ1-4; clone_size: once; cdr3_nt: TGTGCCAGCAGCCACGGTCCAGGGTGGGGAGAAAAACTGTTTTTT; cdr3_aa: CASSHGPGWGEKLFF
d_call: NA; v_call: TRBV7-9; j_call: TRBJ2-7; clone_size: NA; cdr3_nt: TGTGCCAGCAGCTTAGAATATACCGGGACACTATACGAGCAGTACTTC; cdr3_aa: CASSLEYTGTLYEQYF
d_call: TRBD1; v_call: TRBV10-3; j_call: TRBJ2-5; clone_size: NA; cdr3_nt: TGTGCCATCAGTGGAGGACAGGGTCAAAAGGAGACCCAGTACTTC; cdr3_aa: CAISGGQGQKETQYF
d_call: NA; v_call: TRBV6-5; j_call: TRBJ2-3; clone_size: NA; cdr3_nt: TGTGCCAGCAGTTACGCAGCCGCCGGGGATACGCAGTATTTT; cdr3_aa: CASSYAAAGDTQYF
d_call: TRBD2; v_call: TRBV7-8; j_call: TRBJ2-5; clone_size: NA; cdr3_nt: TGTGCCAGCAGTTTGCAAGCGGGGGGGCAAGAGACCCAGTACTTC; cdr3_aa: CASSLQAGGQETQYF
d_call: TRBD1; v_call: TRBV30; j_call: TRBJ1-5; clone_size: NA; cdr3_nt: TGTGCCTGGATGCTACAGGGGGTCAATCAGCCCCAGCATTTT; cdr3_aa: CAWMLQGVNQPQHF
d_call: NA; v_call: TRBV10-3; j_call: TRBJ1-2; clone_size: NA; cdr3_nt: TGTGCCATCAGCGAAGGGAGGTTTGGCTATGGCTACACCTTC; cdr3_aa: CAISEGRFGYGYTF
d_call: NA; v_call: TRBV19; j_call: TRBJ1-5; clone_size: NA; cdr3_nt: TGTGCCAGTAGTATCATCCACGGGGGACCCAATCAGCCCCAGCATTTT; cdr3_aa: CASSIIHGGPNQPQHF
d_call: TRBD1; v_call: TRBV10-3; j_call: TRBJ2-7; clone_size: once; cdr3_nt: TGTGCCATCAGTGTGATTGGGACAGAAATCTACGAGCAGTACTTC; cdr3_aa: CAISVIGTEIYEQYF
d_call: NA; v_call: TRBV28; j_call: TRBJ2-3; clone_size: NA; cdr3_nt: TGTGCCAGCATAAGGACCTCTGGTACGCAGTATTTT; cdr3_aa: CASIRTSGTQYF
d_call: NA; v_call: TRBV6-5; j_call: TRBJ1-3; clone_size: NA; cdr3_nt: TGTGCCAGCAGTTACGATGCCGGGGGAAACACCATATATTTT; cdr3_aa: CASSYDAGGNTIYF
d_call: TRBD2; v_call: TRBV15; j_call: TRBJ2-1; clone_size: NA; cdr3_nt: TGTGCCACCAAGGTAGCGGGGTCATCCGGGAATGAGCAGTTCTTC; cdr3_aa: CATKVAGSSGNEQFF